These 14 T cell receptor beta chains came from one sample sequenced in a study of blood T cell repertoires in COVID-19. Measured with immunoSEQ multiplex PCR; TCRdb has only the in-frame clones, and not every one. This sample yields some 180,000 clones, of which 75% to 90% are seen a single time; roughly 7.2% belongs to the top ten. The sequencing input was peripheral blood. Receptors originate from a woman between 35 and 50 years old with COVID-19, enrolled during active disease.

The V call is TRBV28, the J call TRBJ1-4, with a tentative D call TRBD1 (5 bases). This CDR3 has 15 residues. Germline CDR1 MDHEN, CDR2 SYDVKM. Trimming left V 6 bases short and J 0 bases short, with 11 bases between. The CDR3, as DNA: TGTGCCAGCAGGGTACAGGTCGCAACTAATGAAAAACTGTTTTTT. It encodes CASRVQVATNEKLFF.

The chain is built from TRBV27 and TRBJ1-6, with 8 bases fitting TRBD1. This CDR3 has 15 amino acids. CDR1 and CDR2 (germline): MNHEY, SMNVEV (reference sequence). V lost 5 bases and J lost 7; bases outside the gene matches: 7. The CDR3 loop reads CASSVRGLRNSPLHF. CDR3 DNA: TGTGCCAGCAGTGTCAGGGGGCTGAGGAATTCACCCCTCCACTTT.

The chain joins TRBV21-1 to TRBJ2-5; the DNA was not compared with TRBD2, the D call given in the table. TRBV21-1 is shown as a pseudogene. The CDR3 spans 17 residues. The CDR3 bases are TGTGCCAGCAGCAGAGATCCAGGTTGGAGGGAAGTGGAGACCCAGTACTTC. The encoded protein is CASSRDPGWREVETQYF.

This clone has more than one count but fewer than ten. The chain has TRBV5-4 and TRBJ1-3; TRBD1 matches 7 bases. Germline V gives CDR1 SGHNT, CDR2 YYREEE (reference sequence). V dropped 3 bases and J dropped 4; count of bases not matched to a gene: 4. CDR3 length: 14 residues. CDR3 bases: TGTGCCAGCAGCTGGCAGGGGGGCGGAAACACCATATATTTT. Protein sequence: CASSWQGGGNTIYF.

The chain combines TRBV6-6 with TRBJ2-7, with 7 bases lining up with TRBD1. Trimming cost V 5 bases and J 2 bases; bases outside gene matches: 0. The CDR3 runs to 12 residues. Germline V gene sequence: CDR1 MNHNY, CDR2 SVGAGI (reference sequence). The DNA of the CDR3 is TGTGCCAGCAGTGGGACAGCCTACGAGCAGTACTTC. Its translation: CASSGTAYEQYF.

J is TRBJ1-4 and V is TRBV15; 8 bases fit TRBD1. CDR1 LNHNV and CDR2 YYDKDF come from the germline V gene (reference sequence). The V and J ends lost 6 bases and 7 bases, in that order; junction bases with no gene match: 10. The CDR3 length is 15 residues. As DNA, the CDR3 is TGTGCCACCAGGGTAGCTGGACAGGGAGTTGAAAAACTGTTTTTT. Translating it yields CATRVAGQGVEKLFF. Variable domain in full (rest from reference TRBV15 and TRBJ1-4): DAMVIQNPRYQVTQFGKPVTLSCSQTLNHNVMYWYQQKSSQAPKLLFHYYDKDFNNEADTPDNFQSRRPNTSFCFLDIRSPGLGDTAMYLCATRVAGQGVEKLFFGSGTQLSVL.

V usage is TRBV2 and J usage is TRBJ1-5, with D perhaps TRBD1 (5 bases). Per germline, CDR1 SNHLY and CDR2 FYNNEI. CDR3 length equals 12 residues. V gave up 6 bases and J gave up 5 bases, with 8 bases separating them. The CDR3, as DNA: TGTGCCAGCAGGGGAGGGGATCAGCCCCAGCATTTT. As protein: CASRGGDQPQHF.

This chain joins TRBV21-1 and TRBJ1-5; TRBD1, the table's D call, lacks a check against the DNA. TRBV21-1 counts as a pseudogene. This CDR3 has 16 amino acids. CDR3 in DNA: TGTGCCAGCAGCAAAGTGAGACACCAGGGCAATCAGCCCCAGCATTTT. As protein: CASSKVRHQGNQPQHF.

DNA for the CDR3: TGTGCCACAAGGGGGGAGGGGTCGCAGCCCCAGCATTTT. This sequence encodes CATRGEGSQPQHF. The chain employs TRBV7-9 and TRBJ1-5, with D possibly TRBD1 on 6 matching bases. Between the trimmed V and J ends, which lost 10 bases and 7 bases, there was a span of 17 bases. The CDR3 totals 13 residues. CDR1 SEHNR and CDR2 FQNEAQ come from the germline V gene (reference sequence).

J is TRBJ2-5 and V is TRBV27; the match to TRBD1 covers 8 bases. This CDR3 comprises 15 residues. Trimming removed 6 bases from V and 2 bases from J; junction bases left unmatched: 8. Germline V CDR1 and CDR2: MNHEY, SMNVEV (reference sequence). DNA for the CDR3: TGTGCCAGCAGACGTCAGGGACAGGCACAAGAGACCCAGTACTTC. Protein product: CASRRQGQAQETQYF.

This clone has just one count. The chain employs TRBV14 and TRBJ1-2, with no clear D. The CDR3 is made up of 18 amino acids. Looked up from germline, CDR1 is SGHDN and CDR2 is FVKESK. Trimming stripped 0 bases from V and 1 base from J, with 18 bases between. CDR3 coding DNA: TGTGCCAGCAGCCAAGATTACTCTCCGGGATACTTTAACTATGGCTACACCTTC. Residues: CASSQDYSPGYFNYGYTF.

The CDR3 DNA reads TGTGCCAGCAGTAGGACAGCAACTAATGAAAAACTGTTTTTT. Its protein is CASSRTATNEKLFF. This chain links TRBV6-5 with TRBJ1-4, with D maybe TRBD1 (6 bases). Trimming pared 5 bases from V and 0 bases from J, leaving 7 bases between. The CDR3 is 14 amino acids. The germline gives CDR1 MNHEY, CDR2 SVGAGI.

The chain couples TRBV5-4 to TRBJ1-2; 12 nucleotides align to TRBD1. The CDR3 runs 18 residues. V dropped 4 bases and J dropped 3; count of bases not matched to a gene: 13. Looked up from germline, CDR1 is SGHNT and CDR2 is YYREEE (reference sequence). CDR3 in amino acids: CASSTGDRGLGLDYGYTF. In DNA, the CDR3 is TGTGCCAGCAGCACCGGGGACAGGGGGCTCGGATTGGACTATGGCTACACCTTC.

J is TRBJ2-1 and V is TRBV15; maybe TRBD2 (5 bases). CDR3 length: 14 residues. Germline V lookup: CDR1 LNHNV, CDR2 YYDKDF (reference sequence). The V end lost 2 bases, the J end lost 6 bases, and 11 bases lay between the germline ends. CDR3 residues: CATSRRAERNEQFF. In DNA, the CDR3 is TGTGCCACCAGCAGACGAGCGGAACGCAATGAGCAGTTCTTC.